This entry lists 4 T cell receptor beta chains sequenced from one sample in a study of shared clonotypes between healthy human individuals. Measured with immunoSEQ multiplex PCR; TCRdb has only the in-frame clones, and not every one. The sample shows approximately 2.5 million clones, approximately 93% of them seen only once. What was sequenced was naive CD4+ T cells from PBMCs. This sample's subset: CD45RA+ positively selected. These receptors were obtained from a man younger than 35 in good health. Some clones in this sample may be carry-over from other donors' samples.

The chain recombines TRBV11-2 with TRBJ2-1, with D possibly being TRBD1 or TRBD2 (5 bases each). CDR3 length: 17 amino acids. Germline V gene data show CDR1 as SGHAT and CDR2 as FQNNGV. Trimming removed 5 bases at V and 6 bases at J, with 23 bases between. The CDR3 loop reads CASSPPTGTSFCNEQFF. CDR3 DNA sequence: TGTGCCAGCAGCCCTCCAACCGGGACCTCCTTCTGCAATGAGCAGTTCTTC.

This clone was found a few times. The rearrangement uses TRBV25-1 and TRBJ1-1; TRBD1 is a possible D gene (5 bases). Trimming left V 4 bases short and J 10 bases short, with 10 bases between. The CDR3 is 11 amino acids. CDR1 and CDR2 from the germline V gene are MGHDK and SYGVNS. The CDR3 coding sequence is TGTGCCAGCAGTGCTGGGGGGGGAGCTTTCTTT. Translation gives CASSAGGGAFF.

The chain recombines TRBV6-6 with TRBJ2-5; D gene unclear. The ends were cut back, 6 bases at V and 5 bases at J, with 13 bases in the middle. The CDR3 has 13 residues. Germline V lookup: CDR1 MNHNY, CDR2 SVGAGI (reference sequence). In DNA form, the CDR3 reads TGTGCCAGCAGCTTGGATTGGATGGAGACCCAGTACTTC. Amino acid sequence: CASSLDWMETQYF.

The chain employs TRBV23-1 and TRBJ2-5, with D possibly called TRBD1 or TRBD2 (5 bases each). Judging by the DNA end, TRBJ2-7 fits better; the J call may be wrong. TRBV23-1 is an ORF; its function is uncertain. This CDR3 spans 16 amino acids. The CDR3 sequence: CASSLEGRGRRYEQYF. CDR3 bases: TGCGCCAGCAGTCTCGAAGGACGGGGCAGAAGATACGAGCAGTACTTC.